The rows below give T cell receptor beta chains drawn from one sample of a study of T cells after yellow fever vaccination. In TCRdb, the 5' RACE reads were re-called with MiXCR into one record per CDR3 protein. The sample carries a few hundred thousand distinct CDR3 sequences, 6% to 7.5% recorded once. This sample comprised CD4+ T cells sorted from PBMCs, obtained 15 days after the yellow fever booster vaccination. These receptors all come from a man aged 25-45 years who received the YFV17D yellow fever vaccine. Each CDR3 is given with its conserved first and last residue. The order of the fields is clone size, D gene, V gene, J gene, CDR3 DNA, CDR3 protein. The D gene is left open where the match is weak. Clone size, where shown, is once, few, many, or a class for clones that have expanded.

>few|-|TRBV28|TRBJ2-5
TGTGCCAGCAGTTTTGGCGGGAAGGGCGAGACCCAGTACTTC
CASSFGGKGETQYF
>few|-|TRBV5-1|TRBJ2-1
TGCGCCAGCAGCGTCAGCCGGGAGAATGAGCAGTTCTTC
CASSVSRENEQFF
>-|-|TRBV7-9|TRBJ1-1
TGTGCCAGCAGATTGTCAGCTGAAGCTTTCTTT
CASRLSAEAFF
>-|-|TRBV19|TRBJ2-2
TGTGCCAGTCACCTAACTGCCGGGACTTTCACCGGGGAGCTGTTTTTT
CASHLTAGTFTGELFF
>many|-|TRBV4-2|TRBJ1-3
TGTGCCAGCAGCCAAGAGGCCGGTAACTCTGGAAACACCATATATTTT
CASSQEAGNSGNTIYF
>many|-|TRBV20-1|TRBJ2-3
TGCAGTGCTAGAGAGGGTGGTCGACACGGCACAGATACGCAGTATTTT
CSAREGGRHGTDTQYF
>-|TRBD1|TRBV3-1|TRBJ2-4
TGTGCCAGCAGCGACACAGGGGAGTCTCAGTACTTC
CASSDTGESQYF
>many|-|TRBV27|TRBJ1-2
TGTGCCAGCAGTTTAAGAAGGGGAATCCTGTATGGCTACACCTTC
CASSLRRGILYGYTF
>many|-|TRBV7-9|TRBJ2-2
TGTGCCAGCAGCTTAGCTAGCGGATCGAACACCGGGGAGCTGTTTTTT
CASSLASGSNTGELFF
>-|-|TRBV7-3|TRBJ2-3
TGTGCCAGCAGCCCCCCGGAGGGCACGCAGTATTTT
CASSPPEGTQYF
>few|TRBD2|TRBV5-5|TRBJ2-3
TGTGCCAGCAGCTCGATTTTGGCGGGAGTCGCAGATACGCAGTATTTT
CASSSILAGVADTQYF
>many|-|TRBV20-1|TRBJ2-7
TGCAGTGCCAAAGGGACCGGTTACTACGAGCAGTACTTC
CSAKGTGYYEQYF
>-|TRBD2|TRBV7-2|TRBJ2-1
TGTGCCAGCAGCTTATCGGCGGGAGGCAACTCCTACAATGAGCAGTTCTTC
CASSLSAGGNSYNEQFF
>-|-|TRBV4-3|TRBJ2-7
TGCGCCAGCAGCCAACAGGGGATTTTGCCCTACGAGCAGTACTTC
CASSQQGILPYEQYF
>-|-|TRBV12-3/TRBV12-4|TRBJ2-1
TGTGCCAGCAGTTTGAGCGTAACCCTGAATGAGCAGTTCTTC
CASSLSVTLNEQFF
>few|-|TRBV18|TRBJ1-1
TGTGCCAGCTCACCGCGGAGGGGCTCGGACACTGAAGCTTTCTTT
CASSPRRGSDTEAFF
>-|-|TRBV6-5|TRBJ1-1
TGTGCCAGCAATTTCATGGGGGGGGGAAACACTGAAGCTTTCTTT
CASNFMGGGNTEAFF
>-|-|TRBV20-1|TRBJ1-1
TGCAGCTCTCCACCGGGGGGTAACACTGAAGCTTTCTTT
CSSPPGGNTEAFF
>-|-|TRBV20-1|TRBJ2-7
TGCAGTGCCCCTACGTACTACCTATCCTACGAGCAGTACTTC
CSAPTYYLSYEQYF
>few|TRBD1|TRBV6-2/TRBV6-3|TRBJ2-7
TGTGCCAGCAGTGATCCTGGACAGGGGGCCAACGAGCAGTACTTC
CASSDPGQGANEQYF
>few|-|TRBV12-3/TRBV12-4|TRBJ1-2
TGTGCCACCGAGGGGGACCGCACTACTAACTATGGCTACACCTTC
CATEGDRTTNYGYTF
>few|-|TRBV7-2|TRBJ2-1
TGTGCCAGCAGCTTACGGCAAGGCGGGGCCCGCTACAATGAGCAGTTCTTC
CASSLRQGGARYNEQFF
>many|-|TRBV20-1|TRBJ2-5
TGCAGTGCTAAGGGGGACCCAGAGACCCAGTACTTC
CSAKGDPETQYF
>few|-|TRBV6-1|TRBJ2-6
TGTGCCAGCAGCCGCCTGCCTCGAGCAGCTAGCTCTGGGGCCAACGTCCTGACTTTC
CASSRLPRAASSGANVLTF
>few|TRBD2|TRBV7-2|TRBJ2-7
TGTGCCAGCAGCACCCGGGGGGGGGGATTAACCTACGAGCAGTACTTC
CASSTRGGGLTYEQYF
>many|-|TRBV5-1|TRBJ2-1
TGCGCCAGCAGCTTTGTCGGACAGCTTAACAATGAGCAGTTCTTC
CASSFVGQLNNEQFF
>few|-|TRBV24-1|TRBJ2-3
TGTGCCACCAGTGATGCCGGGCCATTGTCAGACACAGATACGCAGTATTTT
CATSDAGPLSDTDTQYF
>-|-|TRBV30|TRBJ1-1
TGTGCCTGGGGAATGGGTGCGGATGCTTTCTTT
CAWGMGADAFF
>-|TRBD1|TRBV5-5|TRBJ1-2
TGTGCCAGCAGTTTCGGGACAGGGATCTATGGCTACACCTTC
CASSFGTGIYGYTF
>few|-|TRBV7-2|TRBJ2-5
TGTGCCAGCAGCTTCCGTAGACAGCAAGAGACCCAGTACTTC
CASSFRRQQETQYF
>many|TRBD2|TRBV20-1|TRBJ2-1
TGCAGTGCTAGTCACGATAGCGGGAGATCCTACAATGAGCAGTTCTTC
CSASHDSGRSYNEQFF
>many|TRBD2|TRBV10-3|TRBJ2-2
TGTGCCATCAGTGAGAGAGGGACTAGCGGGAGGGCCGATGGCACCGGGGAGCTGTTTTTT
CAISERGTSGRADGTGELFF
>-|-|TRBV3-1|TRBJ2-6
TGTGCCAGCAATAAGGGAGGAGTATTGGCTGGGGCCAACGTCCTGACTTTC
CASNKGGVLAGANVLTF
>few|-|TRBV20-1|TRBJ2-6
TGCAGTGCTAGGGGGGTCCACAAAACAGCTGGGGCCAACGTCCTGACTTTC
CSARGVHKTAGANVLTF
>-|-|TRBV7-6|TRBJ2-1
TGTGCCAGCAGCTTAACTAGCATTGAGCAGTTCTTC
CASSLTSIEQFF
>-|TRBD2|TRBV11-2|TRBJ2-2
TGTGCCAGCAGCTTCACTAGCGGGAGGGATCTCACCGGGGAGCTGTTTTTT
CASSFTSGRDLTGELFF
>many|-|TRBV5-1|TRBJ2-1
TGCGCCAGCAGCTTAGGTATTAGCGGCATTTACAATGAGCAGTTCTTC
CASSLGISGIYNEQFF
>many|-|TRBV14|TRBJ2-1
TGTGCCAGCAGCCAAGGGGTGCCCTCCTACAATGAGCAGTTCTTC
CASSQGVPSYNEQFF
>few|TRBD2|TRBV2|TRBJ2-1
TGTGCCAGCGCCGGACTAGCGGGAGATGAGCAGTTCTTC
CASAGLAGDEQFF
>few|TRBD2|TRBV5-6|TRBJ2-3
TGTGCCAGCAGCCGCACGACTAGCGGCACAGATACGCAGTATTTT
CASSRTTSGTDTQYF
>few|TRBD1|TRBV12-3/TRBV12-4|TRBJ1-5
TGTGCCAGCGGGACAGGGAGTCAGCCCCAGCATTTT
CASGTGSQPQHF
>-|TRBD2|TRBV20-1|TRBJ2-1
TGCAGTGCTGCCCCGGGGGGTTTGCGGGCCTCCTACAATGAGCAGTTCTTC
CSAAPGGLRASYNEQFF
>-|TRBD2|TRBV9|TRBJ2-1
TGTGCCAGCAGCCCCAGGACTAGCGCGGTGGGTGAGCAGTTCTTC
CASSPRTSAVGEQFF
>-|-|TRBV5-5|TRBJ2-3
TGTGCCAGCAGCTTTGGCTGGGTTGGATTCACAGATACGCAGTATTTT
CASSFGWVGFTDTQYF
>-|-|TRBV5-1|TRBJ2-1
TGCGCCAGCAGCTTAGTGTCAGGTAGCAATGAGCAGTTCTTC
CASSLVSGSNEQFF
>few|-|TRBV3-1|TRBJ1-1
TGTGCCAGCAGCCAAGTGCACAGGAACACTGAAGCTTTCTTT
CASSQVHRNTEAFF
>few|-|TRBV20-1|TRBJ2-4
TGCAGTGCTAGAGAGCCTGTGGGCAAAAACATTCAGTACTTC
CSAREPVGKNIQYF
>few|-|TRBV5-1|TRBJ1-1
TGCGCCAGCAGCTCGGTTGGGGAACGGCTCACTGAAGCTTTCTTT
CASSSVGERLTEAFF
>many|TRBD2|TRBV5-1|TRBJ2-2
TGCGCCAGCAGCGCCACTAGCGGGAGGCCGAACACCGGGGAGCTGTTTTTT
CASSATSGRPNTGELFF
>few|TRBD2|TRBV5-1|TRBJ2-5
TGCGCCAGCAGCTTGGCCCTAGCGGGAAGCCAAGAGACCCAGTACTTC
CASSLALAGSQETQYF
>many|TRBD2|TRBV27|TRBJ2-1
TGTGCCAGCAGTCCCCAGACTAGCGGGAGGGGGGGTGAGCAGTTCTTC
CASSPQTSGRGGEQFF
>-|-|TRBV11-3|TRBJ2-1
TGTGCCAGCAGCCCGGGAGCAGCAGAGGGGAATGAGCAGTTCTTC
CASSPGAAEGNEQFF
>many|-|TRBV12-3/TRBV12-4|TRBJ2-2
TGTGCCAGCAGTTTGCCAGGGGGGACCGGGGAGCTGTTTTTT
CASSLPGGTGELFF
>-|-|TRBV4-3|TRBJ1-1
TGCGCCAGCAGCCAACGGGCGGAGGGGTCTGAAGCTTTCTTT
CASSQRAEGSEAFF
>few|TRBD1|TRBV6-6|TRBJ2-7
TGTGCCAGCAGCGACAGGGTGATTTACGAGCAGTACTTC
CASSDRVIYEQYF
>few|-|TRBV7-2|TRBJ2-5
TGTGCCAGCAGCTTAGGCTTTCGGATCCCGTACTTC
CASSLGFRIPYF
>-|-|TRBV29-1|TRBJ2-5
TGCAGCGTTGCCAGGAACCAAGTGACCCAGTACTTC
CSVARNQVTQYF
>many|-|TRBV3-1|TRBJ2-7
TGTGCCAGCAGCCAAGTCGGCTACGAGCAGTACTTC
CASSQVGYEQYF
>many|TRBD2|TRBV11-2|TRBJ2-1
TGTGCCAGCAGCAGGGGGGTGGGACTAGCGGAGGTCTACAATGAGCAGTTCTTC
CASSRGVGLAEVYNEQFF